These T cell receptor beta chains were read from a single sample in a study of chemoradiotherapy in HPV16-positive cancers. Data came from immunoSEQ multiplex PCR; TCRdb stores just in-frame clones and leaves some out. The sample includes 5,200 or so clones, 65% to 85% of them seen just once. Specimen: tumor tissue, collected from a patient who underwent chemoradiotherapy. Receptors were obtained from a human donor with HPV-associated anogenital cancer. CDR3s include the opening cysteine and the closing phenylalanine or tryptophan. The order of the fields is V gene, CDR3 length, D gene, J gene, clone size, CDR3 protein, CDR3 DNA. A D gene is named only where the DNA matches it firmly. Expanded clones get a size class; other rows say once, few or many, or leave the size out.

TRBV6-1	10	.	TRBJ1-3	few	CASSDNTIYF	TGTGCCAGCAGTGACAACACCATATATTTT
TRBV14	17	TRBD2	TRBJ2-3	.	CASSLRTSGYGADTQYF	TGTGCCAGCAGCTTACGGACTAGCGGATATGGCGCAGATACGCAGTATTTT
TRBV5-1	15	.	TRBJ1-4	.	CASSLGNVPGEKLFF	TGCGCCAGCAGCTTGGGGAATGTTCCTGGCGAAAAACTGTTTTTT
TRBV7-2	13	.	TRBJ1-1	.	CASSSGFNTEAFF	TGTGCCAGCAGCTCCGGGTTTAACACTGAAGCTTTCTTT
TRBV30	13	.	TRBJ1-4	.	CAWDRRANEKLFF	TGTGCCTGGGACCGAAGGGCTAATGAAAAACTGTTTTTT
TRBV7-6	13	.	TRBJ1-1	.	CASKGWGDTEAFF	TGTGCCAGCAAGGGGTGGGGGGACACTGAAGCTTTCTTT
TRBV27	15	TRBD1	TRBJ1-1	once	CASSLSDRGVAEAFF	TGTGCCAGCAGTTTATCGGACAGGGGAGTAGCTGAAGCTTTCTTT
TRBV7-3	20	TRBD2	TRBJ2-1	few	CASSSPTSGVLGWDHNEQFF	TGTGCCAGCAGCTCTCCGACTAGCGGGGTATTAGGGTGGGATCACAATGAGCAGTTCTTC
TRBV29-1	15	.	TRBJ1-6	.	CSVELGGRLNSPLHF	TGCAGCGTTGAACTGGGGGGACGGTTGAATTCACCCCTCCACTTT
TRBV2	13	TRBD1	TRBJ1-2	few	CASGTGGTYGYTF	TGTGCCAGCGGTACAGGGGGGACCTATGGCTACACCTTC
TRBV10-2	9	.	TRBJ2-7	.	CASRYEQYF	TGCGCCAGCAGATACGAGCAGTACTTC
TRBV9	15	TRBD1	TRBJ2-7	.	CASSKGQVAPYEQYF	TGTGCCAGCAGCAAAGGACAGGTCGCTCCCTACGAGCAGTACTTC
TRBV9	13	TRBD1	TRBJ1-4	.	CASSIADRGKLFF	TGTGCCAGCAGCATAGCGGACAGGGGGAAACTGTTTTTT
TRBV27	13	.	TRBJ2-7	few	CASSLGETYEQYF	TGTGCCAGCAGTTTAGGGGAAACCTACGAGCAGTACTTC
TRBV19	14	.	TRBJ1-6	.	CASSIQHPYSPLHF	TGTGCCAGTAGTATACAACATCCTTATTCACCCCTCCACTTT
TRBV5-6	16	TRBD1	TRBJ2-3	.	CASSPTGTGGFDTQYF	TGTGCCAGCAGCCCAACCGGGACAGGGGGGTTTGATACGCAGTATTTT
TRBV6-1	15	.	TRBJ2-4	.	CASSSHPTDGNIQYF	TGTGCCAGCAGTTCCCACCCCACCGATGGAAACATTCAGTACTTC
TRBV6-6	16	TRBD2	TRBJ2-7	.	CASSYSRGSGVYEQYF	TGTGCCAGCAGTTACTCGAGGGGTAGCGGGGTTTACGAGCAGTACTTC
TRBV9	15	.	TRBJ1-1	.	CASSVGSQGNTEAFF	TGTGCCAGCAGCGTAGGTAGCCAGGGTAACACTGAAGCTTTCTTT
TRBV9	15	TRBD1	TRBJ2-3	.	CASSVEDRVTDTQYF	TGTGCCAGCAGCGTAGAGGACAGGGTAACAGATACGCAGTATTTT
TRBV13	14	.	TRBJ2-7	.	CASSYGLSSYEQYF	TGTGCCAGCAGCTACGGACTTAGCTCCTACGAGCAGTACTTC
TRBV10-2	13	TRBD1	TRBJ1-2	.	CASSGDRGYGYTF	TGCGCCAGCAGTGGGGACAGGGGGTATGGCTACACCTTC
TRBV5-1	14	.	TRBJ1-4	.	CASNGGTANEKLFF	TGCGCCAGCAATGGGGGAACAGCTAATGAAAAACTGTTTTTT
TRBV9	14	.	TRBJ2-3	.	CASSVQPLTDTQYF	TGTGCCAGCAGCGTCCAGCCCCTCACAGATACGCAGTATTTT
TRBV12-5	17	TRBD2	TRBJ2-5	.	CASGTLSGGGPVGTQYF	TGTGCTAGTGGAACCCTAAGCGGGGGGGGCCCCGTTGGGACCCAGTACTTC